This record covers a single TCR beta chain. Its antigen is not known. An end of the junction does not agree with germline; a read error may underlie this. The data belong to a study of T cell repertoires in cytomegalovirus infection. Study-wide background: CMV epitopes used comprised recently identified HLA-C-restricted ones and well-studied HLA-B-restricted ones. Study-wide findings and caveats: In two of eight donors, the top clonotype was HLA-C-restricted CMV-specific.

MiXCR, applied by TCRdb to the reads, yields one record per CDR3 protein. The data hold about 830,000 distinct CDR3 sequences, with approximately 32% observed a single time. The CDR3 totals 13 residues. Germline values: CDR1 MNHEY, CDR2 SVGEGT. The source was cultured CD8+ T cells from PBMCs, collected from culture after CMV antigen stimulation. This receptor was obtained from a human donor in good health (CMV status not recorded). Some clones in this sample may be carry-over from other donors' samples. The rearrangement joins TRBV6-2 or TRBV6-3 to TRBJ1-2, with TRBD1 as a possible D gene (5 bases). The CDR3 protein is CVSIRGIGYGYTF. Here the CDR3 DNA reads TGTGTCAGCATAAGGGGCATCGGCTATGGCTACACCTTC.